This is a list of T cell receptor beta chains from one sample in a study of lymphopenia after photon versus proton radiotherapy. Generated by immunoSEQ multiplex PCR, the TCRdb table keeps only in-frame clones and is missing some. The table lists 150,000 to 200,000 clones, more than 85% of them singletons. Source: peripheral blood, taken from a patient treated with photon-based radiotherapy. These TCRs come from a man aged 50 to 59 with gastric cancer. Each CDR3 is given without its conserved first and last residue. Rows may omit the clone size; those that give it use once, few, many or a size class.

clone_size j_call v_call cdr3_aa
. TRBJ1-3 TRBV6-5 ATRSGNTIY
. TRBJ1-1 TRBV6-4 ASSDQGSTEAF
. TRBJ1-1 TRBV19 ASRPTAGTGGLMNTEAF
once TRBJ1-1 TRBV7-9 ASSFEGWDTEAF
. TRBJ2-3 TRBV9 ASSIDWQGTQY
. TRBJ2-3 TRBV19 ASREGLAFADTQY
. TRBJ2-3 TRBV9 ASSEGLAGGDTQY
. TRBJ2-5 TRBV7-2 ASSLDRGRVQETQY
. TRBJ1-2 TRBV27 ASSAWDSQGGYT
. TRBJ2-1 TRBV6-1 ASAFINEQF
. TRBJ1-1 TRBV13 ASSRKLNTEAF
. TRBJ2-6 TRBV5-3 ARSLAWTGPWSGANVLT
. TRBJ2-7 TRBV28 ASSLTLAGGAYEQY
few TRBJ2-2 TRBV10-1 ASSQVGVGSSNTGELF
. TRBJ1-4 TRBV28 ASSSPALGGVNEKLF
. TRBJ1-1 TRBV6-5 ASSYSGSRDTEAF
. TRBJ1-1 TRBV5-4 ASSPTGGSSEAF
. TRBJ1-2 TRBV28 ASSLSRVGYGYT
. TRBJ2-2 TRBV6-5 ASSYVGANTGELF
once TRBJ2-2 TRBV5-1 ASSFDTLNTGELF
. TRBJ2-7 TRBV6-6 ASSYPRDEQY
once TRBJ2-2 TRBV7-3 ASSLVGTSYTGELF